The source of this TCR beta chain is a study of shared clonotypes between healthy human individuals. Of note for this clone: Antigen unknown.

Donors were healthy HIV-negative adults without recently reported acute infections or vaccinations. In the source study's methods: For the immunoSEQ data, sequences were junction-only without quality scores, so filtering differed. The data were produced by immunoSEQ multiplex PCR, yet TCRdb's version contains in-frame clones alone and is incomplete. Clonal size and the V and J genes are those of that table, whereas D and trimming came from the DNA. The table has about 1.1 million clones, approximately 80% seen once. General study points: Clonotypes that were shared across four donors made up about 5.1% of naive CD4 clonotypes. An expected dependence of interdonor clonotype sharing on sequencing depth was noted.

Sequenced sample: memory CD4+ T cells from PBMCs. As to subset: CD45RA-negative fraction. The TCR originated in a man in his late teens or twenties in good health. Some clones in this sample may be carry-over from other donors' samples.

The CDR3 sequence: CASSIDRDYYEQYF. As DNA, the CDR3 is TGTGCCAGCTCCATCGACAGGGATTACTACGAGCAGTACTTC. J is TRBJ2-7 and V is TRBV18; 7 bases line up with TRBD1. Trimming cost V 6 bases and J 3 bases; bases outside gene matches: 8. The CDR3 runs 14 residues. From germline, CDR1 is KGHSH and CDR2 LQKENI.